The table lists the clone carrying this T cell receptor beta chain with a count of one. Its specificity is not known. This CDR3 spans 16 amino acids. Per germline, CDR1 MNHNY and CDR2 SVGAGI (reference sequence). V shed 0 bases and J shed 3 bases, with 13 bases lying between them. Each sample yielded at least 5.5 micrograms of PBMC total RNA. This record belongs to a study of blood T cells in healthy people across ages. A sample-barcoded 5' primer and a J-beta primer mix were used in a second PCR of roughly 6 to 12 cycles. Researchers report that each sample yielded at least 2.5 million CDR3-containing paired-end reads. TCRdb reanalysed the 5' RACE reads using MiXCR and keeps one entry per CDR3 protein. The table records about 1.4 million distinct CDR3 sequences, roughly 64% of them present only once. Notes on the study in general: Roughly linear age-related decline in beta diversity appeared, significant by age 40. The long-lived group displayed more naive CD4+ cells, plus higher diversity, than the aged donors did.

The rearrangement joins TRBV6-6 to TRBJ2-3, with D possibly matching TRBD1 (6 bases). The receptor was isolated from a man aged 18 to 30 in good health. Sequenced input: blood. CDR3 residues: CASSYSLLRGTDTQYF. The CDR3 DNA follows: TGTGCCAGCAGTTACTCGTTACTAAGGGGGACAGATACGCAGTATTTT.